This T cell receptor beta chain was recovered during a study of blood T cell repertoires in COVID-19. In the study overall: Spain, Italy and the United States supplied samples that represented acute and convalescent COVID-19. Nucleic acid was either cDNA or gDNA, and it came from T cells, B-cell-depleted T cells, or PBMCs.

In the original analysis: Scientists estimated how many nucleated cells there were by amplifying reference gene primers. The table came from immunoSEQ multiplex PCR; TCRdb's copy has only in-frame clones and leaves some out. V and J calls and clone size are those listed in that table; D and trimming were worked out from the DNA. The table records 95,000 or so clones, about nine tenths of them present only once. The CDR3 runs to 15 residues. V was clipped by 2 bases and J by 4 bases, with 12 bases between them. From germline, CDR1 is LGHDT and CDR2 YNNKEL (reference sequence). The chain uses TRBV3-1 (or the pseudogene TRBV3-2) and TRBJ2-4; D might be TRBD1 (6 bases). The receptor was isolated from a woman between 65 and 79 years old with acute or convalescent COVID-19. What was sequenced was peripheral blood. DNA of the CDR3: TGTGCCAGCAGCCAAACTACAGGGCTAAAAAACATTCAGTACTTC. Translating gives CASSQTTGLKNIQYF.